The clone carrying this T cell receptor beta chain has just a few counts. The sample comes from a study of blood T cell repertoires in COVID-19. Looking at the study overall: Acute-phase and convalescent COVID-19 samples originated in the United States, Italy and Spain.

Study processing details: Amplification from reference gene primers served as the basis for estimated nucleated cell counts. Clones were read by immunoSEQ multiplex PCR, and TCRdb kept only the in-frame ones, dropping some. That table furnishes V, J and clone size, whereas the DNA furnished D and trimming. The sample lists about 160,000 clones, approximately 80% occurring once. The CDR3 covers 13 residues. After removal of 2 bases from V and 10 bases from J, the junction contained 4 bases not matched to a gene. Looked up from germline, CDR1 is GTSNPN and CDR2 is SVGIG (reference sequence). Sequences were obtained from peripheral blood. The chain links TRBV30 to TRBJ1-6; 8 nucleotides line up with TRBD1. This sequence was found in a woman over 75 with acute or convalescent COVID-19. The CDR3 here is CAWSPGGQSPLHF. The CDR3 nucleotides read TGTGCCTGGAGTCCAGGGGGCCAATCACCCCTCCACTTT.